This record covers a single T cell receptor (beta chain). Trimming removed 6 bases from V and 7 bases from J; junction bases left unmatched: 6. Germline V gives CDR1 SNHLY, CDR2 FYNNEI. The CDR3 consists of 14 residues. The sample comes from a study of control samples from healthy donors and cancer patients. Some clones are missing from TCRdb's copy, which holds only in-frame ones; the method was immunoSEQ multiplex PCR. The sample has under 130,000 clones, about 89% seen once. The chain links TRBV2 to TRBJ1-6, with 7 bases fitting TRBD1. The clonotype comes from a man between 60 and 70 years old with lung cancer. What was sequenced was PBMCs. CDR3 protein: CASRGTVNNSPLHF. CDR3 DNA sequence: TGTGCCAGCAGAGGGACAGTCAACAATTCACCCCTCCACTTT.